This T cell receptor beta chain emerged from a study of Ad26.COV2.S vaccination and SARS-CoV-2 variants. Study at large: Donor participated within the Ad26.COV2.S arm of the COV1001 trial. Intramuscular Ad26.COV2.S at 5x10^10 or 1x10^11 viral particles.

The V end was cut by 1 base, the J end by 2 bases, with 11 bases between. CDR3 length: 15 amino acids. Germline loops: CDR1 KGHSH, CDR2 LQKENI. The treatment denotes: roughly 18 received Ad26.COV2.S at low or high dose, single or two shots; roughly 5 received placebo; per-sample allocation not given. On day 63 after the first injection, vaccine and placebo recipients gave samples. The shot given was an Ad26 vector that makes Wuhan-strain SARS-CoV-2 spike. Study outcomes and limitations: Breadth, reportedly substantial, characterized the spike-specific CD8+ and CD4+ T cell responses after vaccination.

The data were produced by immunoSEQ multiplex PCR, yet TCRdb's version contains in-frame clones alone and is incomplete. The table has some 480,000 clones, around 88% seen once. This clone was picked up one time. Its antigen is unknown. The TCR originated in a person between 18 and 65 years old who received the Ad26.COV2.S COVID-19 vaccine or a placebo. This chain uses TRBV18 with TRBJ2-5; a possible D gene is TRBD1 (6 bases). Source: peripheral blood, taken in a trial of Ad26.COV2.S vaccine versus placebo. This CDR3 is CASSPRIQGQETQYF. DNA for the CDR3: TGTGCCAGCTCACCACGGATACAGGGACAAGAGACCCAGTACTTC.